A single sample is the source of the 27 T cell receptor beta chains below, sequenced in a study of blood T cell repertoires in COVID-19 (dated by TCRdb to 2019 to 2021). The protocol used for the library was the immunoSEQ multiplex PCR assay. Here the immuneACCESS table is served through TCRdb, limited to in-frame sequences with V and J called. Missing clones are a known gap in these copies; in checked studies unresolved V genes cover under half, and the rest lacks a known reason. The sample table contains 380,000 or so clones; only one count was recorded for 75% to 90% of them. The ten most abundant clones make up about 7.6% of the sample. Sequenced sample: peripheral blood. The origin of the receptors is a woman between 55 and 75 years old with COVID-19, enrolled during active disease.

V and J are TRBV9 and TRBJ1-2, with D perhaps TRBD1 (5 bases). Trimming removed 4 bases at V and 4 bases at J, with 23 bases between. The CDR3 spans 17 residues. Germline CDR1 and CDR2: SGDLS and YYNGEE. The DNA for the CDR3 is TGTGCCAGCAGCCGAGGGAATGGGGGGGATTTTGGCTATGGCTACACCTTC. Residues: CASSRGNGGDFGYGYTF.

The gene calls are TRBV3-1 (or the pseudogene TRBV3-2) and TRBJ2-4; 12 positions agree with TRBD1. Per germline, CDR1 LGHDT and CDR2 YNNKEL (reference sequence). The CDR3 is 17 residues long. The J segment lost 6 bases and the V segment lost 5 bases, leaving 11 bases of the junction unmatched. CDR3 coding DNA: TGTGCCAGCAGCGTGGGGACAGGGGGCGCCGGTTTAAACATTCAGTACTTC. Amino acid sequence: CASSVGTGGAGLNIQYF.

This rearrangement joins TRBV4-2 to TRBJ1-2; TRBD1 is a possible D gene (6 bases). Trimming left V 4 bases short and J 5 bases short, with 17 bases between. This CDR3 region has 15 residues. Germline CDR1 reads LGHNA; CDR2 reads YNFKEQ. CDR3 bases: TGTGCCAGCAGCCCCCAAAAACAGGGATTTTATGGCTACACCTTC. Translating it yields CASSPQKQGFYGYTF.

The table lists this clone with a few counts. The V and J genes are TRBV6-2 or TRBV6-3 and TRBJ2-7; D possibly corresponds to TRBD2 (5 bases). V was cut by 4 bases and J by 0 bases, with 13 bases left in between. The CDR3 sequence is 15 residues long. The germline CDR1 and CDR2 sequences are MNHEY and SVGEGT. CDR3 coding DNA: TGTGCCAGCAGTTTGGGCCGACTACCCTCCTACGAGCAGTACTTC. It translates to CASSLGRLPSYEQYF.

This clone has a handful of counts. The chain links TRBV6-1 to TRBJ1-6; no definite D call. Trimming cost V 3 bases and J 8 bases, with 11 bases left between them. The V gene's germline CDR1 is MNHNS and CDR2 SASEGT. This CDR3 comprises 14 residues. The CDR3, as DNA: TGTGCCAGCAGTGATAAGGAGACGTATTCACCCCTCCACTTT. Amino acids: CASSDKETYSPLHF.

The chain is built from TRBV9 and TRBJ1-1; no firm D call. Germline V gene sequence: CDR1 SGDLS, CDR2 YYNGEE. This CDR3 contains 13 residues. V was cut by 2 bases and J by 2 bases, with 7 bases left in between. The CDR3 sequence is CASSVNPNTEAFF. DNA of the CDR3: TGTGCCAGCAGCGTTAATCCCAACACTGAAGCTTTCTTT.

V is TRBV19 and J is TRBJ1-6; 7 bases align to TRBD1. After removal of 7 bases from V and 4 bases from J, the junction contained 1 base not matched to a gene. This CDR3 spans 13 amino acids. Germline V lookup: CDR1 LNHDA, CDR2 SQIVND (reference sequence). As DNA, the CDR3 is TGTGCCAGTACGGGACAGTATAATTCACCCCTCCACTTT. Its translation is CASTGQYNSPLHF.

The chain couples TRBV9 to TRBJ2-5, with D unresolved. This CDR3 is 14 amino acids long. CDR1 SGDLS and CDR2 YYNGEE come from the germline V gene. Between the trimmed V and J ends, which lost 0 bases and 1 base, there was a span of 7 bases. This CDR3 reads CASSVGDSQETQYF. The CDR3 nucleotides are TGTGCCAGCAGCGTAGGAGACTCCCAAGAGACCCAGTACTTC.

V gene TRBV9 combines with J gene TRBJ2-5, with D maybe TRBD1 (6 bases). The germline V and J ends were trimmed by 3 bases and 2 bases, with 14 bases remaining between them. Per the germline V gene, CDR1 is SGDLS and CDR2 is YYNGEE. The CDR3 is made up of 15 amino acids. The CDR3: CASSARTEAQETQYF. The CDR3 DNA reads as TGTGCCAGCAGCGCCCGGACAGAGGCTCAAGAGACCCAGTACTTC.

The rearrangement uses TRBV5-6 and TRBJ1-6; maybe TRBD1 (6 bases). The CDR3 runs 13 residues. The V end lost 4 bases, the J end lost 7 bases, and 9 bases lay between the germline ends. Germline CDR1 SGHDT, CDR2 YYEEEE. The CDR3 DNA reads TGTGCCAGCAGCAGCGACAGGAATTCACCCCTCCACTTT. Translation gives CASSSDRNSPLHF.

The genes are TRBV7-2 and TRBJ2-4, with 10 bases identical to TRBD2. J lost 9 bases, V lost 8 bases, and 13 bases had no gene match. CDR3 length: 15 amino acids. Looked up from germline, CDR1 is SGHTA and CDR2 is FQGNSA. The CDR3 coding sequence is TGTGCCAGCCATACTAGCGGGGCCCCCTGGGGCATTCAGTACTTC. This sequence encodes CASHTSGAPWGIQYF.

The chain has TRBV5-8 and TRBJ1-1; possibly TRBD1 for D (5 bases). The CDR3 runs to 13 residues. The germline V gene has CDR1 SGHTS and CDR2 YDEGEE. V was clipped by 1 base and J by 6 bases, with 10 bases between them. CDR3 residues: CASSLLTAPEAFF. DNA for the CDR3: TGTGCCAGCAGCTTGTTGACAGCACCTGAAGCTTTCTTT.

This clone was seen more than once but under ten times. V gene TRBV2 combines with J gene TRBJ2-3; 10 nucleotides agree with TRBD2. The V segment lost 0 bases and the J segment 1 base; nucleotides outside the gene matches: 7. Germline V gene data show CDR1 as SNHLY and CDR2 as FYNNEI. The CDR3 contains 18 residues. For the CDR3, the DNA is TGTGCCAGCAGTGAAGCGATTCTAGCGGGGGCCCGCACAGATACGCAGTATTTT. Its protein is CASSEAILAGARTDTQYF.

This sequence joins TRBV18 and TRBJ1-5; D ambiguous. Trimming shortened V by 5 bases and J by 6 bases, and 14 bases separated the two germline ends. CDR1 is KGHSH, CDR2 LQKENI, per germline. The CDR3 runs to 14 residues. The CDR3 DNA reads as TGTGCCAGCTCAACCGAGGAGGTGGGTCAGCCCCAGCATTTT. Translation: CASSTEEVGQPQHF. Drawing the rest from reference TRBV18 and TRBJ1-5, the complete variable domain is NAGVMQNPRHLVRRRGQEARLRCSPMKGHSHVYWYRQLPEEGLKFMVYLQKENIIDESGMPKERFSAEFPKEGPSILRIQQVVRGDSAAYFCASSTEEVGQPQHFGDGTRLSIL.

The chain joins TRBV29-1 to TRBJ2-5, with 7 bases fitting TRBD1. V gave up 6 bases and J gave up 9 bases; unmatched junction bases: 19. Germline CDR1 is SQVTM and CDR2 is ANQGSEA. The CDR3 is made up of 15 amino acids. CDR3 DNA sequence: TGCAGCGTGCGCGGCACAGGGGCGGCAGTTGAGGCCCAGTACTTC. Its translation is CSVRGTGAAVEAQYF.

The chain is built from TRBV13 and TRBJ2-7; maybe TRBD2 (6 bases). Germline CDR1 and CDR2: PRHDT and FYEKMQ (reference sequence). The length of the CDR3 is 14 residues. Trimming shortened V by 3 bases and J by 2 bases, and 11 bases separated the two germline ends. The CDR3: CASSFRGKTYEQYF. CDR3 bases: TGTGCCAGCAGCTTCCGGGGGAAAACCTACGAGCAGTACTTC.

The rearrangement joins TRBV19 to TRBJ1-3, with D tentatively TRBD1 (5 bases). The CDR3 is made up of 16 amino acids. Trimming left V 6 bases short and J 0 bases short, with 15 bases between. CDR1 and CDR2 (germline): LNHDA, SQIVND (reference sequence). CDR3 DNA: TGTGCCAGTAGCTGGGGGGATGCAAGCTCTGGAAACACCATATATTTT. Protein: CASSWGDASSGNTIYF.

The chain combines TRBV2 with TRBJ1-4; 10 bases match TRBD1. The CDR3 extends over 13 amino acids. Trimming cost V 4 bases and J 10 bases; bases outside gene matches: 3. Germline values: CDR1 SNHLY, CDR2 FYNNEI. The CDR3 protein is CASSGGQGGKLFF. The CDR3, as DNA: TGTGCCAGCAGTGGAGGACAGGGGGGAAAACTGTTTTTT.

The V and J genes are TRBV3-1 (or the pseudogene TRBV3-2) and TRBJ2-5, with no clear D. CDR1 and CDR2 (germline): LGHDT, YNNKEL (reference sequence). CDR3 length: 12 residues. V was cut by 1 base and J by 3 bases, with 3 bases left in between. The CDR3 DNA is TGTGCCAGCAGCCAAGGAGAAGAGACCCAGTACTTC. This codes for CASSQGEETQYF.

This rearrangement joins TRBV9 to TRBJ2-2, with D unresolved. Germline CDR1 and CDR2: SGDLS and YYNGEE. The V and J ends lost 4 bases and 1 base respectively, with 8 bases between them. CDR3 length: 14 amino acids. CDR3 region: CASSPHVNTGELFF. CDR3 in DNA: TGTGCCAGCAGCCCCCATGTGAACACCGGGGAGCTGTTTTTT.

V usage is TRBV2 and J usage is TRBJ1-3; perhaps TRBD1 as D (6 bases). CDR1 is SNHLY, CDR2 FYNNEI, per germline. V lost 1 base and J 0 bases, leaving 16 bases between the germline ends. There are 18 residues in the CDR3. CDR3: CASSEVGQQRLSGNTIYF. The DNA of the CDR3 is TGTGCCAGCAGTGAAGTAGGACAGCAGCGACTCTCTGGAAACACCATATATTTT.

This chain connects TRBV2 to TRBJ1-1; TRBD1 is a possible D gene (5 bases). V gave up 5 bases and J gave up 5 bases, with 15 bases separating them. This CDR3 is built from 14 residues. The germline V gene has CDR1 SNHLY and CDR2 FYNNEI. The CDR3 bases are TGTGCCAGCAGTTCTCAGGGCGTGTTAACTGAAGCTTTCTTT. Its protein is CASSSQGVLTEAFF.

The chain links TRBV5-1 to TRBJ2-7; D gene ambiguous. Trimming removed 2 bases at V and 2 bases at J, with 8 bases between. The CDR3 loop spans 13 amino acids. CDR1 and CDR2 (germline): SGHRS, YFSETQ. CDR3 amino acids: CASSFGGPYEQYF. The CDR3, as DNA: TGCGCCAGCAGCTTCGGCGGCCCCTACGAGCAGTACTTC.

This clone came up once. The rearrangement joins TRBV7-8 to TRBJ2-3; TRBD1 matches 8 bases. CDR1 and CDR2 from the germline V gene are SGHVS and FQNEAQ. V trimming: 5 bases; J trimming: 3 bases; junction bases outside the gene matches: 7. The CDR3 sequence is 15 residues long. The CDR3 DNA reads as TGTGCCAGCAGCAGTACAGGGGGATGGACAGATACGCAGTATTTT. Protein sequence: CASSSTGGWTDTQYF.

CDR3 in DNA: TGTGCCAGCAGCACAGAAGCTGGCGACAGGGGCGACTCTGGGGCCAACGTCCTGACTTTC. Encoded protein: CASSTEAGDRGDSGANVLTF. The gene calls are TRBV7-9 and TRBJ2-6; 8 bases match TRBD1. V was pared by 5 bases and J by 0 bases, with 15 bases of the junction left unmatched. Per the germline V gene, CDR1 is SEHNR and CDR2 is FQNEAQ (reference sequence). The CDR3 covers 20 residues.

The chain carries TRBV10-2 and TRBJ2-6; 7 bases match TRBD1. In germline, CDR1 is WSHSY, CDR2 SAAADI. This CDR3 is built from 15 residues. Unmatched junction bases numbered 4, after V lost 4 bases and J lost 4 bases. CDR3 loop: CASSATGDGANVLTF. The CDR3 coding sequence is TGCGCCAGCAGTGCTACAGGGGACGGGGCCAACGTCCTGACTTTC.

The chain is built from TRBV5-1 and TRBJ1-2, with D tentatively TRBD1 (6 bases). The CDR3 spans 14 residues. Trimming left V 0 bases short and J 5 bases short, with 11 bases between. CDR1 is SGHRS and CDR2 is YFSETQ in the germline V gene. The CDR3 nucleotides read TGCGCCAGCAGCTTGGGTGCAGGGGAGTATGGCTACACCTTC. It specifies CASSLGAGEYGYTF.